The 18 T cell receptor beta chains below were found in one sample sequenced in a study of CD8+ T cells in alopecia areata. Sequencing relied on a cDNA template that was reverse transcribed from extracted RNA. This table comes from immunoSEQ multiplex PCR, and its TCRdb copy is limited to in-frame clones, with some not included. The sample shows about 150,000 clones, approximately 56% of them seen only once. Source material: CD8+ T cells sorted from blood. The receptors here all came from a human donor in good health.

The chain has TRBV27 and TRBJ2-2; D gene unclear. The CDR3 runs to 12 residues. Trimming removed 2 bases from V and 5 bases from J, with 3 bases in between. Germline V gives CDR1 MNHEY, CDR2 SMNVEV (reference sequence). The CDR3 is CASSLPTGELFF. The CDR3 DNA reads as TGTGCCAGCAGTTTACCGACCGGGGAGCTGTTTTTT.

V and J are TRBV10-3 and TRBJ2-7; perhaps TRBD2 as D (6 bases). CDR1 is ENHRY, CDR2 SYGVKD, per germline. With 4 bases removed from V and 5 bases from J, the gap between germline ends came to 21 bases. The CDR3 is 16 residues long. CDR3 sequence: CAISAGRRGVSHEQYF. DNA for the CDR3: TGTGCCATCAGTGCGGGGAGGAGGGGAGTTTCCCACGAGCAGTACTTC.

This chain uses TRBV2 with TRBJ2-1; D gene uncertain. V lost 3 bases, J lost 9 bases, and 3 bases lay in between. This CDR3 spans 10 amino acids. CDR1 is SNHLY and CDR2 is FYNNEI in the germline V gene. Here the CDR3 reads CASSDAEQFF. The CDR3 DNA reads TGTGCCAGCAGTGACGCTGAGCAGTTCTTC.

The count of this clone is one. The J gene is TRBJ2-7, the V gene TRBV6-6, with a tentative D call TRBD1 (6 bases). The CDR3 sequence is 14 residues long. V was trimmed by 8 bases and J by 0 bases, leaving 14 bases between them. Germline values: CDR1 MNHNY, CDR2 SVGAGI (reference sequence). The CDR3 DNA sequence: TGTGCCAGCTTAGAGCAGGGGAGCTCCTACGAGCAGTACTTC. The encoded protein is CASLEQGSSYEQYF.

This chain connects TRBV7-2 to TRBJ2-5, with D unclear. This CDR3 is 17 amino acids long. With 0 bases removed from V and 5 bases from J, the gap between germline ends came to 19 bases. The V gene's germline CDR1 is SGHTA and CDR2 FQGNSA. The CDR3 is CASSLARSATLRETQYF. In nucleotides, the CDR3 is TGTGCCAGCAGCTTAGCGAGGTCAGCAACCTTGAGGGAGACCCAGTACTTC.

V gene TRBV14 combines with J gene TRBJ2-7, with D possibly being TRBD1 (5 bases). V lost 0 bases and J lost 5, with 11 bases in between. Germline CDR1 is SGHDN and CDR2 is FVKESK. The CDR3 has 14 amino acids. The CDR3 coding sequence is TGTGCCAGCAGCCAAGAGGCAGGGTCCCACGAGCAGTACTTC. This translates into CASSQEAGSHEQYF.

The rearrangement joins TRBV11-2 to TRBJ2-2; 7 positions match TRBD2. CDR3 length: 15 amino acids. V gave up 5 bases and J gave up 5 bases; unmatched junction bases: 8. Germline CDR1 and CDR2: SGHAT and FQNNGV. CDR3 sequence reads: CASSLLAGGTGELFF. The CDR3 region has the DNA TGTGCCAGCAGCCTACTAGCCGGGGGGACCGGGGAGCTGTTTTTT. The whole variable domain, filled in from reference TRBV11-2 and TRBJ2-2, reads EAGVAQSPRYKIIEKRQSVAFWCNPISGHATLYWYQQILGQGPKLLIQFQNNGVVDDSQLPKDRFSAERLKGVDSTLKIQPAKLEDSAVYLCASSLLAGGTGELFFGEGSRLTVL.

V and J are TRBV29-1 and TRBJ1-4; TRBD1 aligns across 11 bases. Germline V gene data show CDR1 as SQVTM and CDR2 as ANQGSEA. V was clipped by 3 bases and J by 12 bases; unmatched bases: 12. The CDR3 spans 15 residues. CDR3 nucleotide sequence: TGCAGCGTTGACTTTGGACAGGGGGCCCTTGTAGAACTGTTTTTT. The encoded protein is CSVDFGQGALVELFF.

The gene calls are TRBV27 and TRBJ2-3, with TRBD1 matching 12 bases. The CDR3 spans 16 residues. Trimming cost V 0 bases and J 7 bases; bases outside gene matches: 5. CDR1 and CDR2 from the germline V gene are MNHEY and SMNVEV (reference sequence). The DNA for the CDR3 is TGTGCCAGCAGTTTATCCGGGACAGGGGGCCCAAATACGCAGTATTTT. It specifies CASSLSGTGGPNTQYF.

This clone was detected a few times. V and J are TRBV5-4 and TRBJ2-1, with TRBD2 identical over 12 bases. This CDR3 has 15 amino acids. Germline V gene sequence: CDR1 SGHNT, CDR2 YYREEE (reference sequence). V lost 4 bases to trimming and J lost 6 bases; unmatched junction nucleotides: 5. The DNA of the CDR3 is TGTGCCAGCAGCCAACTAGCGGGAGGAGGCAATGAGCAGTTCTTC. Protein product: CASSQLAGGGNEQFF. Supplemented by reference TRBV5-4 and TRBJ2-1, the full variable domain reads ETGVTQSPTHLIKTRGQQVTLRCSSQSGHNTVSWYQQALGQGPQFIFQYYREEENGRGNFPPRFSGLQFPNYSSELNVNALELDDSALYLCASSQLAGGGNEQFFGPGTRLTVL.

The chain joins TRBV11-2 to TRBJ2-3, with 11 nucleotides matching TRBD2. The ends lost 5 bases at V and 2 bases at J; junction bases unmatched: 6. This CDR3 spans 16 amino acids. Looked up from germline, CDR1 is SGHAT and CDR2 is FQNNGV. The CDR3 loop is CASSRGLAGLTDTQYF. The CDR3 region has the DNA TGTGCCAGCAGCCGAGGACTAGCGGGCCTCACAGATACGCAGTATTTT.

This sequence joins TRBV7-2 and TRBJ2-5; tentative D call: TRBD1 (6 bases). The CDR3 totals 16 residues. CDR1 SGHTA and CDR2 FQGNSA come from the germline V gene. The germline V and J ends were trimmed by 5 bases and 5 bases, with 21 bases remaining between them. CDR3 nucleotides: TGTGCCAGCAGCGACCGGGGACATACAACGGGGGAGACCCAGTACTTC. This encodes CASSDRGHTTGETQYF.

The chain has TRBV4-1 and TRBJ2-1; the match to TRBD2 covers 10 bases. Losses at the gene ends were 0 bases for V and 2 bases for J; bases not matched to a gene: 4. CDR1 is MGHRA, CDR2 YSYEKL, per germline. The CDR3 spans 17 residues. The CDR3 DNA follows: TGCGCCAGCAGCCAAGATGGAGCGGGAGGGCCCTACAATGAGCAGTTCTTC. Amino acids: CASSQDGAGGPYNEQFF.

On this clone itself: This sample includes further DNA sequences coding for the same CDR3. The chain is built from TRBV5-1 and TRBJ2-1; 8 bases are shared with TRBD2. Trimming removed 1 base from V and 4 bases from J; junction bases left unmatched: 4. CDR1 SGHRS and CDR2 YFSETQ come from the germline V gene. This CDR3 has 15 amino acids. CDR3 region: CASSLSGGPYNEQFF. The CDR3 DNA is TGCGCCAGCAGCTTGAGCGGGGGCCCTTACAATGAGCAGTTCTTC.

V gene TRBV29-1 combines with J gene TRBJ2-1; TRBD1 or TRBD2 may be the D gene (5 bases each). V lost 6 bases and J 0 bases, leaving 15 bases between the germline ends. CDR3 size: 15 residues. Germline V gives CDR1 SQVTM, CDR2 ANQGSEA. The CDR3: CSVGARTDSYNEQFF. CDR3 sequence (DNA): TGCAGCGTCGGGGCTCGGACGGACTCCTACAATGAGCAGTTCTTC.

CDR3 sequence reads: CAAFGPGANVLTF. The CDR3, as DNA: TGTGCCGCGTTTGGTCCTGGGGCCAACGTCCTGACTTTC. The chain joins TRBV25-1 to TRBJ2-6; no reliable D call. There are 13 residues in the CDR3. The V gene's germline CDR1 is MGHDK and CDR2 SYGVNS. Trimming took 11 bases from V and 2 from J, leaving 10 bases between them. Full variable domain (outside the CDR3, taken from reference TRBV25-1 and TRBJ2-6): EADIYQTPRYLVIGTGKKITLECSQTMGHDKMYWYQQDPGMELHLIHYSYGVNSTEKGDLSSESTVSRIRTEHFPLTLESARPSHTSQYLCAAFGPGANVLTFGAGSRLTVL.

The chain links TRBV6-4 to TRBJ2-1, with 9 bases fitting TRBD2. Germline CDR1 is MRHNA and CDR2 is SNTAGT. CDR3 length equals 14 residues. J lost 8 bases, V lost 4 bases, and 6 bases had no gene match. CDR3 loop: CASSVAGGRYEQFF. DNA for the CDR3: TGTGCCAGCAGTGTGGCGGGAGGGCGTTATGAGCAGTTCTTC.

The V gene is TRBV27, the J gene TRBJ1-4, with D tentatively TRBD1 (5 bases). CDR1 MNHEY and CDR2 SMNVEV come from the germline V gene (reference sequence). The V gene lost 5 bases and the J gene lost 5 bases, with 9 bases spanning the gap. The length of the CDR3 is 13 residues. CDR3 in amino acids: CASSRAGNEKLFF. In DNA, the CDR3 is TGTGCCAGCAGTAGGGCAGGGAATGAAAAACTGTTTTTT.